This TCR beta chain is drawn from a study of T cells after yellow fever vaccination. The study's findings and limits: Repertoires obtained by FACS sorting could include abundant clonotypes that entered as contaminants from the bulk population. A secondary response was less intense yet reached its peak sooner, at day 5 versus 15. The CD4 and CD8 compartments had a small share of their clonotypes in common. Subsequent booster samples again held most clones from primary vaccination (roughly 96% CD4, 85% to 90% CD8).

V was pared by 6 bases and J by 4 bases, with 2 bases of the junction left unmatched. CDR3 size: 13 residues. From germline, CDR1 is MNHNS and CDR2 SASEGT. One entry per CDR3 protein, called by TCRdb with MiXCR from the 5' RACE reads. This table has about 63,000 distinct CDR3 sequences, approximately 7.4% appearing once. This clonotype was counted many times. The target antigen is unknown. This chain connects TRBV6-1 to TRBJ2-2; TRBD1 matches 7 bases. The starting material was CD8+ T cells sorted from PBMCs, obtained 15 days after the yellow fever booster vaccination. This TCR was recovered from a man aged 30-40 years who received the YFV17D yellow fever vaccine. The CDR3 DNA follows: TGTGCCAGCAGGGACAGGTCCACCGGGGAGCTGTTTTTT. Its protein is CASRDRSTGELFF.